This TCR beta chain was sequenced for a study of blood T cell repertoires in COVID-19. For the study at large: Samples taken during acute and convalescent COVID-19 were collected in the United States, Italy and Spain.

In the original workflow: Using reference gene primer amplification, nucleated cell counts were estimated. TCRdb's copy holds only in-frame clones and misses some; the assay was immunoSEQ multiplex PCR. V and J calls and clone size come straight from that table; D and trimming were deduced from the DNA. Of about 290,000 clones listed, around 85% are singletons. Germline V gene lookup returns CDR1 MNHEY and CDR2 SMNVEV (reference sequence). The length of the CDR3 is 15 residues. V dropped 2 bases and J dropped 9 bases, with 20 bases sitting between them. The specimen sequenced was peripheral blood. This chain uses TRBV27 with TRBJ2-7; D is perhaps TRBD2 (5 bases). The clonotype was recovered from a woman aged 45-59 years with active or convalescent COVID-19. The CDR3 protein is CASSLEAAFGVVQYF. Here the CDR3 DNA reads TGTGCCAGCAGTTTAGAAGCGGCGTTTGGTGTAGTGCAGTACTTC.